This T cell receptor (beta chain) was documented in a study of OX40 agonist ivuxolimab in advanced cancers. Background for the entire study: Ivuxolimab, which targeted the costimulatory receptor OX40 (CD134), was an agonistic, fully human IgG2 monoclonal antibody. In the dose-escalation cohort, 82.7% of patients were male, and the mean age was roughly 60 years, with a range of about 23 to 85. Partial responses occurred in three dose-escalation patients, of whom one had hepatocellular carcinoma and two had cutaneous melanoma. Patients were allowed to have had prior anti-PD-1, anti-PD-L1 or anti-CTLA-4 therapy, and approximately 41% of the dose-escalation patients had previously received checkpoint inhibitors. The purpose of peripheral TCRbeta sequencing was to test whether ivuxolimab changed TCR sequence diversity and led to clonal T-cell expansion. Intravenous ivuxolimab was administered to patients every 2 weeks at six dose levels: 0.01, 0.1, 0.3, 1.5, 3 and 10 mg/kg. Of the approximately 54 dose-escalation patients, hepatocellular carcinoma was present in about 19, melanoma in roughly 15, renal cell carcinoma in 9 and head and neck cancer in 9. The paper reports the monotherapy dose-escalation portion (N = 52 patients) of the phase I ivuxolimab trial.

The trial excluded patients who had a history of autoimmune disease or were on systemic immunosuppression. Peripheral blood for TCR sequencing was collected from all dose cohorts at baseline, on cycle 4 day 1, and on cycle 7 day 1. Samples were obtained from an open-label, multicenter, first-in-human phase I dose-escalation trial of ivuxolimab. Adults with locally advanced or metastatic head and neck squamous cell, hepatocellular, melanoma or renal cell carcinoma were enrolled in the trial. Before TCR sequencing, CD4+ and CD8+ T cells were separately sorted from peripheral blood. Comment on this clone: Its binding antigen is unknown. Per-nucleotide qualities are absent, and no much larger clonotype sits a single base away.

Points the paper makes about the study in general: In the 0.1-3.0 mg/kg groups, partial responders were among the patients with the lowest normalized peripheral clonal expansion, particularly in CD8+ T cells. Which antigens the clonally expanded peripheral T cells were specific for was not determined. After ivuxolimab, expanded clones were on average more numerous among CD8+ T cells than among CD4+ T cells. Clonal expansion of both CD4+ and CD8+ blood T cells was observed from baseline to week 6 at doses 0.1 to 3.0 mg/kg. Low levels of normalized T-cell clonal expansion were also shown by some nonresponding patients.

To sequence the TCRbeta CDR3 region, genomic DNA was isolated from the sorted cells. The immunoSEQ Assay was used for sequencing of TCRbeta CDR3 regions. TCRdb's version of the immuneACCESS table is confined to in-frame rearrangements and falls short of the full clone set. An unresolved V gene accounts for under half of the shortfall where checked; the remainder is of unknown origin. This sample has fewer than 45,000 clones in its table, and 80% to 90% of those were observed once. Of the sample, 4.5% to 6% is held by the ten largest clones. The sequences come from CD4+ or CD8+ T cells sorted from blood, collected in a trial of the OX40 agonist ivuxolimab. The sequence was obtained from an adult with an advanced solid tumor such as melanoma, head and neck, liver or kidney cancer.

The CDR3 reads CASSQTQGARIDTQYF. The nucleotides read TGCGCCAGCAGCCAAACTCAGGGGGCTCGGATAGATACGCAGTATTTT. The V and J segments used are TRBV4-1 and TRBJ2-3; TRBD1 fits 8 bases in the junction. Here V drops 2 bases and J drops 5 bases, and the junction holds 9 bases not matched to any gene. According to the germline V gene, CDR1 reads MGHRA and CDR2 reads YSYEKL. The CDR3 covers 16 residues, taking in both the cysteine and the phenylalanine. Only the CDR3 part of the read is kept: 48 bases, read in frame from the first base.